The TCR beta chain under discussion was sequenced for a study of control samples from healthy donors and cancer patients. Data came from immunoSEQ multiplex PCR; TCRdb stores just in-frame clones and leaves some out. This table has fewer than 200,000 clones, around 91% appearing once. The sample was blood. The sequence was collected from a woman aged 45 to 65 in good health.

CDR3 amino acids: CASSLTSGRALYEQYF. CDR3 in DNA: TGTGCCAGTAGCCTAACTAGCGGGAGGGCCTTGTACGAGCAGTACTTC. V is TRBV19 and J is TRBJ2-7; TRBD2 aligns across 13 bases. This CDR3 has 16 amino acids. Trimming at V came to 6 bases and at J to 4 bases, leaving 9 bases not matched to a gene. In germline, CDR1 is LNHDA, CDR2 SQIVND (reference sequence).